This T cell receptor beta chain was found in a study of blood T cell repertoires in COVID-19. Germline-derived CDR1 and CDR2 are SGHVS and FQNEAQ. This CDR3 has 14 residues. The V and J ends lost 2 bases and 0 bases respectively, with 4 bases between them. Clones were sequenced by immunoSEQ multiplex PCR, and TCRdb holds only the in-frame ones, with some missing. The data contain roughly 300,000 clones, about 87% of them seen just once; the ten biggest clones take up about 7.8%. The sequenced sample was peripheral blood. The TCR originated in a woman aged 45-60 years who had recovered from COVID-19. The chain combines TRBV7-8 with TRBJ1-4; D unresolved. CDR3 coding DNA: TGTGCCAGCAGCTTATCCACAACTAATGAAAAACTGTTTTTT. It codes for CASSLSTTNEKLFF.